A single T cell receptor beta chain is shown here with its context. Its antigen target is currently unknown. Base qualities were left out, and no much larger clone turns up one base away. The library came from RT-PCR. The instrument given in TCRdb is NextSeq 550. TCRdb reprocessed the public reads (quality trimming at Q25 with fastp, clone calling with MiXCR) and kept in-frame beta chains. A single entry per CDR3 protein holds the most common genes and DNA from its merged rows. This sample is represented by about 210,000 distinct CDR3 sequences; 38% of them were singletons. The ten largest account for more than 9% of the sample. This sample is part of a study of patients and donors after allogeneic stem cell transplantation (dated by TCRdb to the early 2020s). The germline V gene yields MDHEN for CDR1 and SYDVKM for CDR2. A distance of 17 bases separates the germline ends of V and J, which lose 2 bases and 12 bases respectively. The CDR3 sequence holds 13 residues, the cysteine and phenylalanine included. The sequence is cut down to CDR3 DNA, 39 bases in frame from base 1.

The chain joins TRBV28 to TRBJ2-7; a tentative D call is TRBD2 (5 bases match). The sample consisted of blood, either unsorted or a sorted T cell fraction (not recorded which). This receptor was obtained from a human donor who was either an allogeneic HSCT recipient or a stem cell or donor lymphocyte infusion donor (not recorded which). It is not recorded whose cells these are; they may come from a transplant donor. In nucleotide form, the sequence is TGTGCCAGCAGTTTAAGGTTGGCTAGCTCGCCGTACTTC. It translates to CASSLRLASSPYF.